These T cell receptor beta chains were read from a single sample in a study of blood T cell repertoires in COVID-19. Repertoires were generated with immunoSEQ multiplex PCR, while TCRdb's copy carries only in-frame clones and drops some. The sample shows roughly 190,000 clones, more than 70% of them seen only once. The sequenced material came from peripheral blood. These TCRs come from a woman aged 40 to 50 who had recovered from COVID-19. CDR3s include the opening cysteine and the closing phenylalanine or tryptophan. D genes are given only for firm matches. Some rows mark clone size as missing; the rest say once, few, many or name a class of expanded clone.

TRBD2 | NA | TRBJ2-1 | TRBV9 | CASSPLAGSGNEQFF | TGTGCCAGCAGCCCCCTAGCGGGAAGTGGGAATGAGCAGTTCTTC
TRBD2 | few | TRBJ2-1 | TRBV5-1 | CASRVAGGLANEQFF | TGCGCCAGCAGAGTGGCGGGAGGTTTGGCGAATGAGCAGTTCTTC
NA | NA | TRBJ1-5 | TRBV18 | CASSPQGSNQPQHF | TGTGCCAGCTCACCCCAGGGCAGCAATCAGCCCCAGCATTTT
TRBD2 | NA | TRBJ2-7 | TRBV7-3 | CASSPGLAAQGEQYF | TGTGCCAGCAGCCCTGGACTAGCGGCTCAGGGCGAGCAGTACTTC
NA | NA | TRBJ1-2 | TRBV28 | CASSPGTDYGYTF | TGTGCCAGCAGCCCGGGAACAGACTATGGCTACACCTTC
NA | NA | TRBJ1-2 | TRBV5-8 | CASSLATRGRNYGYTF | TGTGCCAGCAGCTTGGCCACAAGGGGTCGGAACTATGGCTACACCTTC
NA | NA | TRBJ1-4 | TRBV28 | CASSPQGHPKLFF | TGTGCCAGCAGTCCCCAGGGACATCCCAAACTGTTTTTT
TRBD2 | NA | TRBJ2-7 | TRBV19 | CASRATSGQQGSYEQYF | TGTGCCAGTAGAGCCACTAGCGGGCAGCAGGGTTCCTACGAGCAGTACTTC
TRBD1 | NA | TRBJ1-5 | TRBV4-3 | CASSQQTGEGQPQHF | TGCGCCAGCAGCCAACAGACAGGGGAGGGCCAGCCCCAGCATTTT
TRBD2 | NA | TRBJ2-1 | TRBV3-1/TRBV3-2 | CASSQVSGRAGWNEQFF | TGTGCCAGCAGCCAAGTGAGCGGGAGGGCCGGATGGAATGAGCAGTTCTTC
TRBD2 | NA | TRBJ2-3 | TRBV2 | CASSERAGVRTDTQYF | TGTGCCAGCAGTGAGAGAGCGGGAGTGAGGACAGATACGCAGTATTTT
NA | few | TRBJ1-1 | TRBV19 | CASGGLGWTEAFF | TGTGCCAGTGGGGGACTCGGGTGGACTGAAGCTTTCTTT
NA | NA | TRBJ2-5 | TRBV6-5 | CASRRLVGETQYF | TGTGCCAGCAGAAGACTAGTAGGGGAGACCCAGTACTTC
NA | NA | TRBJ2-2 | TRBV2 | CASSEQFLVTGELFF | TGTGCCAGCAGTGAGCAGTTCTTGGTCACCGGGGAGCTGTTTTTT
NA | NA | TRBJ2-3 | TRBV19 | CASSPRGVGDTQYF | TGTGCCAGTAGCCCTCGGGGAGTTGGAGATACGCAGTATTTT
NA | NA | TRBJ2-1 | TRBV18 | CASSESSYNEQFF | TGTGCCAGCTCGGAGAGCTCCTACAATGAGCAGTTCTTC
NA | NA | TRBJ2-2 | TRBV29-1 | CSVVLNRDTGELFF | TGCAGCGTTGTCCTTAACAGGGACACCGGGGAGCTGTTTTTT
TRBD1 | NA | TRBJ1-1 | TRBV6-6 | CASSRLGGTGGSTEAFF | TGTGCCAGCAGTCGACTAGGGGGGACAGGGGGATCCACTGAAGCTTTCTTT
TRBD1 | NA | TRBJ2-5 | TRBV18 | CASSLTTSGQAGTQYF | TGTGCCAGCTCACTAACCACTTCAGGACAGGCCGGGACCCAGTACTTC
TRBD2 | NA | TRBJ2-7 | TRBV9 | CASSVGSSGSIYEQYF | TGTGCCAGCAGCGTAGGTAGCAGCGGGAGTATATACGAGCAGTACTTC
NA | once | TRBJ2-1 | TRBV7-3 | CASSRGSSSEQFF | TGTGCCAGCAGCCGCGGATCAAGTTCGGAGCAGTTCTTC
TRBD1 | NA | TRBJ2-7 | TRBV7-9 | CASSPGQAQDF | TGTGCCAGCAGCCCGGGACAGGCGCAGGACTTC
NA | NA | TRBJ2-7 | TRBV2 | CASSAGVYEQYF | TGTGCCAGCAGTGCAGGGGTCTACGAGCAGTACTTC
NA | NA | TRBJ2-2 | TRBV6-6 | CASRPGKTGELFF | TGTGCCAGCAGACCCGGGAAGACCGGGGAGCTGTTTTTT
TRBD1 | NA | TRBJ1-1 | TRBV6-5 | CASRPRQGRSEAFF | TGTGCCAGCAGGCCTCGACAGGGTAGGTCTGAAGCTTTCTTT
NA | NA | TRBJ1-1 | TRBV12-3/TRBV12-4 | CASTLPMNTEAFF | TGTGCCAGCACACTTCCCATGAACACTGAAGCTTTCTTT
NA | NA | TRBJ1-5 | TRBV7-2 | CASSFGSNQPQHF | TGTGCCAGCAGCTTCGGTAGCAATCAGCCCCAGCATTTT
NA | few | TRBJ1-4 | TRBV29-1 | CSVVRGTNEKLFF | TGCAGCGTTGTTCGGGGTACTAATGAAAAACTGTTTTTT
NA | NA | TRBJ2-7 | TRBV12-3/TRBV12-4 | CASSLSSQNEQYF | TGTGCCAGCAGTTTAAGTTCTCAGAACGAGCAGTACTTC
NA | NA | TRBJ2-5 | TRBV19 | CASSFWGGEETQYF | TGTGCCAGTAGCTTCTGGGGCGGAGAAGAGACCCAGTACTTC
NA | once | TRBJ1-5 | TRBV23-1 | CASSQHPTGTSNPNSNQPQHF | TGCGCCAGCAGTCAACACCCGACCGGGACAAGCAACCCGAATAGCAATCAGCCCCAGCATTTT
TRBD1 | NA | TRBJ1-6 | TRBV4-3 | CASSHRTGGNNSPLHF | TGCGCCAGCAGCCACCGGACAGGGGGAAATAATTCACCCCTCCACTTT
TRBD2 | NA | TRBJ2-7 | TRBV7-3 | CASSLAGGGTYEQYF | TGTGCCAGCAGCTTAGCGGGAGGGGGGACCTACGAGCAGTACTTC
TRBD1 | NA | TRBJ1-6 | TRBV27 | CASNDRGSYNSPLHF | TGTGCCAGCAATGACAGGGGATCCTATAATTCACCCCTCCACTTT
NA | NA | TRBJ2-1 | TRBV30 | CAWRQIPYNEQFF | TGTGCCTGGAGGCAGATACCCTACAATGAGCAGTTCTTC
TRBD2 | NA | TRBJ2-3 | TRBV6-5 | CATGRVMSTDTQYF | TGTGCCACCGGGAGGGTTATGAGCACAGATACGCAGTATTTT
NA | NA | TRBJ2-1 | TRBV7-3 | CASSEVGSSYNEQFF | TGTGCCAGCAGCGAAGTCGGGAGCTCCTACAATGAGCAGTTCTTC
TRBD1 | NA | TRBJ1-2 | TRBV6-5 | CASSSRDRDRYTF | TGTGCCAGCAGTTCCCGGGACAGGGACCGCTACACCTTC
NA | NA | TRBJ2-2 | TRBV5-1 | CASSPQGPGELFF | TGCGCCAGCAGCCCCCAGGGTCCCGGGGAGCTGTTTTTT
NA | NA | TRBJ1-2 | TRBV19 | CASSGDIGYGYTF | TGTGCCAGTAGTGGGGACATCGGCTATGGCTACACCTTC